Listed below are T cell receptor beta chains from one sample, sequenced in a study of identical twins. One entry per CDR3 protein results from TCRdb running MiXCR on the 5' RACE reads. This repertoire shows some 590,000 distinct CDR3 sequences, more than 9% found once; its top ten account for under 3.5%. These data were also filed under a second study, of yellow fever vaccine responses in identical twins.

Sequencing was done on a sample of PBMCs. Every receptor here comes from a woman younger than 30 in good health. Both conserved end residues are part of each CDR3. D genes are given only for firm matches. A clone size is listed for some rows: how often the clone was seen (once, few, many), or a class if it is expanded.

D | size | J | V | CDR3 | DNA
NA | few | TRBJ2-1 | TRBV7-9 | CASRGLGPRNEQFF | TGTGCCAGCAGGGGCCTAGGGCCACGCAATGAGCAGTTCTTC
NA | NA | TRBJ1-1 | TRBV11-2 | CASSLALGYENTEAFF | TGTGCCAGCAGCTTAGCCTTAGGGTACGAGAACACTGAAGCTTTCTTT
NA | NA | TRBJ2-7 | TRBV12-3/TRBV12-4 | CASSFAGSSREQYF | TGTGCCAGCAGTTTTGCCGGGTCTTCGCGGGAGCAGTACTTC
TRBD2 | NA | TRBJ2-3 | TRBV27 | CASSPVAGGTDTQYF | TGTGCCAGCAGTCCAGTAGCGGGGGGCACAGATACGCAGTATTTT
NA | many | TRBJ2-3 | TRBV29-1 | CSVEPASTDTQYF | TGCAGCGTTGAACCAGCTAGCACAGATACGCAGTATTTT
NA | few | TRBJ2-3 | TRBV20-1 | CSASTSGGTDTQYF | TGCAGTGCTAGTACCTCGGGGGGCACAGATACGCAGTATTTT
NA | few | TRBJ2-4 | TRBV2 | CASSESAADIQYF | TGTGCCAGCAGTGAGAGCGCTGCAGACATTCAGTACTTC
TRBD2 | NA | TRBJ2-3 | TRBV12-3/TRBV12-4 | CASSSLRSGASTDTQYF | TGTGCCAGCAGTTCCCTTAGGAGCGGGGCTAGCACAGATACGCAGTATTTT
NA | few | TRBJ2-1 | TRBV5-1 | CASSIQIRDTSLWKEQFF | TGCGCCAGCAGCATCCAAATAAGGGACACCTCTCTTTGGAAAGAGCAGTTCTTC
TRBD1 | NA | TRBJ2-5 | TRBV6-1 | CASSLAGGPNILQETQYF | TGTGCCAGCAGTCTGGCAGGGGGCCCAAACATTCTCCAAGAGACCCAGTACTTC